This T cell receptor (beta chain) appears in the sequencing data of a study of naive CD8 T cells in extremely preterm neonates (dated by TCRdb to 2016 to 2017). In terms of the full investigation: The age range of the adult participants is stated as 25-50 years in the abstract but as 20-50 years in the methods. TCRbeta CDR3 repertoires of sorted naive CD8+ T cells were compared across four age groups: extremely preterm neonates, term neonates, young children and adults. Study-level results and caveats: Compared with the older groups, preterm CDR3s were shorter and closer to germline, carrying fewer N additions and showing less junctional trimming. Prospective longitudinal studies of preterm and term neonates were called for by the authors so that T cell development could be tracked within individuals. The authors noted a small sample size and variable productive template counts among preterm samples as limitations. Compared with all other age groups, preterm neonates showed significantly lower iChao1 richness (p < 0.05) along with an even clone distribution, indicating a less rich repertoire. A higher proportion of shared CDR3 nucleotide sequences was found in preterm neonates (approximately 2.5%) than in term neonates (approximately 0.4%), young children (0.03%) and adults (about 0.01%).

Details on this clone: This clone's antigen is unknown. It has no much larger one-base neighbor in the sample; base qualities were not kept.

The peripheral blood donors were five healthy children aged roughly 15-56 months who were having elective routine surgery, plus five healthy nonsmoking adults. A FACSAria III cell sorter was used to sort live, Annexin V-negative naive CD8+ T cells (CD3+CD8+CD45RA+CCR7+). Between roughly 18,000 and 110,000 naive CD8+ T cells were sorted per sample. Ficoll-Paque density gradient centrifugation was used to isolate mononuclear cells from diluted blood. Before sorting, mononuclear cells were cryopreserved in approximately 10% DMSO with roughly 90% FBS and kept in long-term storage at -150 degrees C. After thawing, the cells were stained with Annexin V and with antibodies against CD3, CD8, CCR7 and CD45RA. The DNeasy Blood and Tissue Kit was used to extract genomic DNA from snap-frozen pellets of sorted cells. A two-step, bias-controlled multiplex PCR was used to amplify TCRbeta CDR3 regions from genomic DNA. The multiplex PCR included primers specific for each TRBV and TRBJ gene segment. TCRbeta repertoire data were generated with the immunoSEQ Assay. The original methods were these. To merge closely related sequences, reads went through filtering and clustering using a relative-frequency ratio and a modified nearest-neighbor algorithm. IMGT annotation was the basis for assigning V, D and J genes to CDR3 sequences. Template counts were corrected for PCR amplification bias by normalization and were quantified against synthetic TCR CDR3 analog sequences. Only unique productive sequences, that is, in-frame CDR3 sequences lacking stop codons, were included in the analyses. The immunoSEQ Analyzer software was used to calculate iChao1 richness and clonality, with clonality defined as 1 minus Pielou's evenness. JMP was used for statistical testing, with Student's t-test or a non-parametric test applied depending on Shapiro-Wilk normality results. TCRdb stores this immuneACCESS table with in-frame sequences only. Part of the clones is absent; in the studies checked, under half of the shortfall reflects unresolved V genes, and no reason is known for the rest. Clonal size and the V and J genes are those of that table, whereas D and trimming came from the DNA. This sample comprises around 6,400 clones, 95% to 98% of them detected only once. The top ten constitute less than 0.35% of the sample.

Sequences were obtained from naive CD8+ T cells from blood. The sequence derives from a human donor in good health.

The CDR3 is CARDGGYEQYF. The nucleotides are TGTGCCCGGGACGGGGGCTACGAGCAGTACTTC. The chain was built from TRBV30 and TRBJ2-7, with TRBD2 tentatively as D gene (6 bases match). The V and J ends are trimmed by 8 bases and 3 bases, leaving 11 bases between them. Reading from cysteine to phenylalanine, the CDR3 counts 11 amino acids. Only CDR3 DNA remains: 33 bases, in frame from the first base. CDR1 GTSNPN and CDR2 SVGIG were looked up in the germline V gene (reference sequence).